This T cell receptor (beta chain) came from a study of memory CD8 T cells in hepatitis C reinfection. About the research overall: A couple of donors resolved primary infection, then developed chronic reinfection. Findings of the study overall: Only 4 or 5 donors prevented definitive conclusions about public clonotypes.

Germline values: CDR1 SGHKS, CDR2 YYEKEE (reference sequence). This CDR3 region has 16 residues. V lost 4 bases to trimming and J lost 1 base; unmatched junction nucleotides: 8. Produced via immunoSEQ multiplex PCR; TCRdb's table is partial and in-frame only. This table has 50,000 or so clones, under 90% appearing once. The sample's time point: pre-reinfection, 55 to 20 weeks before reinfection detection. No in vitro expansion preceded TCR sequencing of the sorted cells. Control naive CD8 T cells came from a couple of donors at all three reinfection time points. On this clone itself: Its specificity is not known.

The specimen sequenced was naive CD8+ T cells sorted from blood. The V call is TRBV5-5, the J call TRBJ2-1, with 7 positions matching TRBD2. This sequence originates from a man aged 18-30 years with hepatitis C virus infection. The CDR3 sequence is CASSPGLDESYNEQFF. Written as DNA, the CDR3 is TGTGCCAGCAGCCCTGGACTAGATGAGTCCTACAATGAGCAGTTCTTC.